This T cell receptor (beta chain) was observed in a study of naive CD8 T cells in extremely preterm neonates. General study points: Relative to older groups, preterm infants had shorter, less trimmed CDR3s with fewer N additions.

As to this clone: Its antigen is as yet unknown.

Blood donors were healthy children aged about 16-60 months and healthy nonsmoking adults. Sequenced by immunoSEQ multiplex PCR; TCRdb stores in-frame clones only, minus some. The table has thousands of clones, around 97% seen once; the top ten hold about 0.39%. This receptor was taken from a human donor in good health. The sample was naive CD8+ T cells from blood.

The CDR3 region has the DNA TGTGCCAGCAGCCTCGCCGGGGGGCCGGATACGCAGTATTTT. Encoded protein: CASSLAGGPDTQYF. This chain uses TRBV4-2 with TRBJ2-3; maybe TRBD2 (7 bases). The germline CDR1 and CDR2 sequences are LGHNA and YNFKEQ. Between the trimmed V and J ends, which lost 4 bases and 6 bases, there was a span of 14 bases. CDR3 length: 14 residues.